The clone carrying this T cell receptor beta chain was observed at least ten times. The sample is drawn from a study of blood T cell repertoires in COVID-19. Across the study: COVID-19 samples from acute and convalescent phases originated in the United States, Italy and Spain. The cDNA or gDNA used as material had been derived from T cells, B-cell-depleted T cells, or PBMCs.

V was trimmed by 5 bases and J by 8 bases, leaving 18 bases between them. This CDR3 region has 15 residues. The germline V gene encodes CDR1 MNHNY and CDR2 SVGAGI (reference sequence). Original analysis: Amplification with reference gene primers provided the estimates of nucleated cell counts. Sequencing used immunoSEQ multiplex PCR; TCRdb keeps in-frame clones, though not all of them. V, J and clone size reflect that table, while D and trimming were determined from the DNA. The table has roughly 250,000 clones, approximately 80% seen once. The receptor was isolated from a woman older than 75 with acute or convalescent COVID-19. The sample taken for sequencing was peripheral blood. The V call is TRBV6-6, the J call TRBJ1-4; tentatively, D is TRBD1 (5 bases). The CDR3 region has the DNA TGTGCCAGCAGTCGCCCATGGGGGGAGGGCGAAAAACTGTTTTTT. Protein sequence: CASSRPWGEGEKLFF.